What follows are 4 T cell receptor beta chains derived from one specimen sequenced in a study of cytomegalovirus exposure and HLA in healthy donors. The PCR had 60 Vbeta and 13 Jbeta primers. The method was immunoSEQ multiplex PCR; TCRdb's version includes in-frame clones alone and lacks a portion of them. The table records under 100,000 clones, roughly 80% of them present only once. Sequencing was done on a sample of PBMCs. The receptors were gathered from a boy younger than 18 in good health and CMV-seronegative.

V is TRBV7-3 and J is TRBJ2-3, with a weak D call TRBD2 (6 bases). V was shortened by 4 bases and J by 3 bases, with 14 bases between the two germline ends. The CDR3 has 15 residues. CDR1 and CDR2 (germline): SGHTA, FQGTGA. CDR3 nucleotides: TGTGCCAGCAGCTCCCACGGTGGGGGGACAGATACGCAGTATTTT. Protein: CASSSHGGGTDTQYF.

The rearrangement joins TRBV6-5 to TRBJ1-2; TRBD1 agrees at 9 bases. The CDR3 runs to 15 residues. The germline CDR1 and CDR2 sequences are MNHEY and SVGAGI. V gave up 6 bases and J gave up 5 bases; unmatched junction bases: 10. The CDR3 DNA is TGTGCCAGCAGCAGCCCGGGACAGGGATTGTATGGCTACACCTTC. Translated: CASSSPGQGLYGYTF.

J is TRBJ1-1 and V is TRBV19; TRBD1 agrees at 9 bases. In germline, CDR1 is LNHDA, CDR2 SQIVND (reference sequence). This CDR3 comprises 14 residues. J lost 7 bases, V lost 5 bases, and 8 bases had no gene match. The CDR3 here is CASSYGTGGREAFF. In nucleotides, the CDR3 is TGTGCCAGTAGTTACGGTACAGGGGGCCGTGAAGCTTTCTTT.

The chain employs TRBV25-1 and TRBJ1-3, with D hard to call. CDR1 and CDR2 (germline): MGHDK, SYGVNS. V lost 5 bases and J lost 2, with 7 bases in between. The CDR3 has 13 amino acids. The CDR3 region is CASSTGAGNTIYF. The DNA for the CDR3 is TGTGCCAGCAGTACGGGAGCTGGAAACACCATATATTTT.